This is a list of T cell receptor beta chains from one sample in a study of PD-L1 blockade in urothelial cancer. This table comes from immunoSEQ multiplex PCR, and its TCRdb copy is limited to in-frame clones, with some not included. The sample contains more than 45,000 clones, roughly 80% of which appear only once. Sequences were derived from PBMCs, sampled around atezolizumab (anti-PD-L1) treatment. The receptors come from a man between 65 and 80 years old with urothelial cancer. Both conserved end residues are trimmed from each CDR3. Clone size is stated in some rows and not others, as once, few, many or a class when expanded.

length: 13; J: TRBJ2-3; size: .; V: TRBV5-1; CDR3: ASSQTGGDTDTQY
length: 12; J: TRBJ1-1; size: .; V: TRBV30; CDR3: AWSVQPGNTEAF
length: 18; J: TRBJ2-3; size: once; V: TRBV27; CDR3: ASSLYARFEQGPGGDTQY
length: 13; J: TRBJ2-5; size: .; V: TRBV28; CDR3: ASSSGLAGRETQY
length: 12; J: TRBJ1-2; size: .; V: TRBV6-5; CDR3: ASRLTGGSYGYT
length: 12; J: TRBJ2-5; size: .; V: TRBV5-4; CDR3: ASSSGTDQETQY
length: 13; J: TRBJ2-7; size: .; V: TRBV25-1; CDR3: ASTGETSGIYEQY
length: 13; J: TRBJ2-2; size: few; V: TRBV2; CDR3: ASSDGTSYTGELF
length: 14; J: TRBJ2-5; size: .; V: TRBV2; CDR3: ASSPLRQGFGETQY
length: 12; J: TRBJ2-3; size: .; V: TRBV7-8; CDR3: ASSFGGGGDTQY
length: 14; J: TRBJ2-1; size: .; V: TRBV11-3; CDR3: ASSLGGTRSVDEQF
length: 13; J: TRBJ2-1; size: .; V: TRBV7-9; CDR3: ASSPGLAGVNEQF
length: 11; J: TRBJ1-4; size: .; V: TRBV6-6; CDR3: ASSDRGNEKLF
length: 12; J: TRBJ1-5; size: .; V: TRBV30; CDR3: AWSRQGLGQPQH
length: 16; J: TRBJ2-7; size: .; V: TRBV5-1; CDR3: ASSARTRPGLITEGQY
length: 15; J: TRBJ1-4; size: .; V: TRBV5-6; CDR3: ASSLESAGATNEKLF
length: 18; J: TRBJ2-4; size: .; V: TRBV5-8; CDR3: ASSLRLRGQAALAKNIQY
length: 14; J: TRBJ2-6; size: .; V: TRBV7-2; CDR3: ASSPTITRTANVLT
length: 11; J: TRBJ2-3; size: .; V: TRBV5-5; CDR3: ASSLRGPDTQY
length: 13; J: TRBJ2-1; size: .; V: TRBV27; CDR3: ASSPPGTGSNEQF
length: 12; J: TRBJ2-3; size: .; V: TRBV2; CDR3: ARTGGTSTDTQY
length: 10; J: TRBJ1-5; size: .; V: TRBV28; CDR3: ASKRSNQPQH
length: 11; J: TRBJ2-1; size: .; V: TRBV28; CDR3: ASSFDSYNEQF
length: 13; J: TRBJ2-3; size: .; V: TRBV19; CDR3: ASSIGTGVADTQY
length: 13; J: TRBJ1-2; size: .; V: TRBV28; CDR3: ASSLFGQGATGYT
length: 12; J: TRBJ2-3; size: once; V: TRBV2; CDR3: ASSLGQETDTQY
length: 13; J: TRBJ2-1; size: .; V: TRBV5-1; CDR3: ASSRTVVSYNEQF
length: 11; J: TRBJ2-7; size: .; V: TRBV14; CDR3: ASSQGHLSGRY
length: 13; J: TRBJ2-3; size: .; V: TRBV6-5; CDR3: ASSYSHRGADTQY
length: 13; J: TRBJ2-3; size: .; V: TRBV30; CDR3: AWSKVAGGSDTQY
length: 11; J: TRBJ1-5; size: .; V: TRBV27; CDR3: ASSLRTNQPQH
length: 12; J: TRBJ1-5; size: .; V: TRBV19; CDR3: ASSWTGGQGYQH
length: 13; J: TRBJ2-1; size: .; V: TRBV6-1; CDR3: ASSPLTGSYNEQF
length: 13; J: TRBJ2-1; size: .; V: TRBV10-2; CDR3: ASQWDRAVGNEQF
length: 12; J: TRBJ1-2; size: .; V: TRBV19; CDR3: ASSIRDIDYGYT
length: 12; J: TRBJ1-1; size: .; V: TRBV7-8; CDR3: ASSPSRWSTEAF
length: 12; J: TRBJ1-1; size: .; V: TRBV6-9; CDR3: ASSRDNRDTEAF
length: 12; J: TRBJ2-7; size: .; V: TRBV30; CDR3: AWSGGQGGNEQY
length: 11; J: TRBJ1-5; size: .; V: TRBV7-3; CDR3: ASSRQANQPQH
length: 12; J: TRBJ2-4; size: .; V: TRBV2; CDR3: ASSVDRELNIQY
length: 13; J: TRBJ2-2; size: .; V: TRBV4-2; CDR3: ASSQVRTNTGELF
length: 12; J: TRBJ1-4; size: .; V: TRBV18; CDR3: ASSPFAGNEKLF
length: 13; J: TRBJ1-2; size: .; V: TRBV2; CDR3: ASSPGGASLGGYT
length: 13; J: TRBJ2-7; size: once; V: TRBV6-5; CDR3: ASSSPGLANYEQY
length: 13; J: TRBJ2-7; size: once; V: TRBV5-1; CDR3: ASSLAQGSNYEQY
length: 14; J: TRBJ1-3; size: .; V: TRBV27; CDR3: ASSQGLGQAGNTIY
length: 16; J: TRBJ2-2; size: .; V: TRBV28; CDR3: ASRPTGLAGAKTGELF
length: 13; J: TRBJ2-1; size: .; V: TRBV5-1; CDR3: ASSIDPGGENEQF
length: 13; J: TRBJ1-3; size: .; V: TRBV5-1; CDR3: ASSLATGVGNTIY
length: 13; J: TRBJ2-1; size: .; V: TRBV12-5; CDR3: ASGLGQGVIDEQF
length: 11; J: TRBJ2-7; size: few; V: TRBV27; CDR3: ASSLTGQYEQY